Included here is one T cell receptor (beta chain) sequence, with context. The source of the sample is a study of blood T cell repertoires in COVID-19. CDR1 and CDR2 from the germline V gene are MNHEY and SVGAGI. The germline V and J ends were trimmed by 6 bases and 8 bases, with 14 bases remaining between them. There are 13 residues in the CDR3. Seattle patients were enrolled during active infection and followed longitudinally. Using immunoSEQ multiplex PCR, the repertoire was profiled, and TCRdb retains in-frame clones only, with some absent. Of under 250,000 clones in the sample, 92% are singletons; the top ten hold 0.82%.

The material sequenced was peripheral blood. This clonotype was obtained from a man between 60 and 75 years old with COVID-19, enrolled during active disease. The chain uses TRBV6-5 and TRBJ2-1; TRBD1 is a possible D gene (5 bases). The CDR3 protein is CASSLLGADEQFF. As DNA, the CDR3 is TGTGCCAGCAGCCTACTTGGGGCGGATGAGCAGTTCTTC.